The following is a T cell receptor beta chain sequence with its context. V lost 4 bases and J lost 4; bases outside the gene matches: 15. The CDR3 totals 17 residues. Germline assignment: CDR1 MGHRA and CDR2 YSYEKL. The data stem from a study of blood T cell repertoires in COVID-19. Study-level information: Sites across the United States, Italy and Spain contributed samples from acute and convalescent COVID-19. T cells, B-cell-depleted T cells, or PBMCs provided the cDNA or gDNA that served as material.

In the authors' workflow: Reference gene primers were amplified, and this amplification served to estimate nucleated cell counts. Generated by immunoSEQ multiplex PCR, the TCRdb table keeps only in-frame clones and is missing some. V and J calls and clone size come straight from that table; D and trimming were deduced from the DNA. The sample carries around 52,000 clones, 83% recorded once. The receptor comes from a human donor in a cohort sampled during active COVID-19. The J gene is TRBJ1-1, the V gene TRBV4-1; 7 bases match TRBD1. The sample consisted of peripheral blood. Written as DNA, the CDR3 is TGCGCCAGCAGCCCGGGCGTACTCTACAGGGGCGGCACTGAAGCTTTCTTT. It translates to CASSPGVLYRGGTEAFF.